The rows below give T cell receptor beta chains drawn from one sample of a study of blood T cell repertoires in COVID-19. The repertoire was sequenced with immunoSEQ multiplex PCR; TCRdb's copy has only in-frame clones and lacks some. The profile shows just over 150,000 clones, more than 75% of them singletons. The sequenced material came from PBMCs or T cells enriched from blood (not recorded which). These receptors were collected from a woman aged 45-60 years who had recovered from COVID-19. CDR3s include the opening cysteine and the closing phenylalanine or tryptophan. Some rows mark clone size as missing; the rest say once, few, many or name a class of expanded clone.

CDR3aa: CASSPRGAGNEQFF
j_gene: TRBJ2-1
abundance: NA
v_gene: TRBV6-2/TRBV6-3

CDR3aa: CASSYYTQTSGAYNEQFF
j_gene: TRBJ2-1
abundance: NA
v_gene: TRBV6-2/TRBV6-3

CDR3aa: CASSPRRQLGGNTEAFF
j_gene: TRBJ1-1
abundance: once
v_gene: TRBV19

CDR3aa: CASRLDRASGNTIYF
j_gene: TRBJ1-3
abundance: NA
v_gene: TRBV19

CDR3aa: CSVPEDTEAFF
j_gene: TRBJ1-1
abundance: NA
v_gene: TRBV29-1

CDR3aa: CASSQGSSGGNTGELFF
j_gene: TRBJ2-2
abundance: NA
v_gene: TRBV4-3

CDR3aa: CASSLISSYNSPLHF
j_gene: TRBJ1-6
abundance: NA
v_gene: TRBV7-2

CDR3aa: CASSSPGQGAVQYF
j_gene: TRBJ2-7
abundance: once
v_gene: TRBV7-9

CDR3aa: CASSSLDRGGEQYF
j_gene: TRBJ2-7
abundance: NA
v_gene: TRBV7-6

CDR3aa: CASSWGDGEQYF
j_gene: TRBJ2-7
abundance: once
v_gene: TRBV6-2/TRBV6-3

CDR3aa: CASSFDRGNTIYF
j_gene: TRBJ1-3
abundance: NA
v_gene: TRBV5-4

CDR3aa: CASRWTGNTGELFF
j_gene: TRBJ2-2
abundance: NA
v_gene: TRBV6-6

CDR3aa: CASSPRVGYEQYF
j_gene: TRBJ2-7
abundance: NA
v_gene: TRBV7-9

CDR3aa: CASSLGDREYNEQFF
j_gene: TRBJ2-1
abundance: NA
v_gene: TRBV5-4

CDR3aa: CASSQASGNTIYF
j_gene: TRBJ1-3
abundance: NA
v_gene: TRBV2

CDR3aa: CASSQERSAYYGYTF
j_gene: TRBJ1-2
abundance: NA
v_gene: TRBV14

CDR3aa: CASSRDGTGVREQYF
j_gene: TRBJ2-7
abundance: NA
v_gene: TRBV7-2

CDR3aa: CASSFSQGWNTEAFF
j_gene: TRBJ1-1
abundance: NA
v_gene: TRBV5-1

CDR3aa: CASKGGLEKLFF
j_gene: TRBJ1-4
abundance: NA
v_gene: TRBV6-5

CDR3aa: CASSSDRGVNQPQHF
j_gene: TRBJ1-5
abundance: NA
v_gene: TRBV18

CDR3aa: CASSKAIPRCHQPQHF
j_gene: TRBJ1-5
abundance: NA
v_gene: TRBV21-1

CDR3aa: CAWTGGGNQPQHF
j_gene: TRBJ1-5
abundance: once
v_gene: TRBV30

CDR3aa: CASSPTGAEAFF
j_gene: TRBJ1-1
abundance: once
v_gene: TRBV5-5

CDR3aa: CASSQDSQGAGGYTF
j_gene: TRBJ1-2
abundance: NA
v_gene: TRBV4-3

CDR3aa: CASSLSGAFGELFF
j_gene: TRBJ2-2
abundance: few
v_gene: TRBV7-6

CDR3aa: CASSQALLASAYNEQFF
j_gene: TRBJ2-1
abundance: NA
v_gene: TRBV4-1

CDR3aa: CASSVQGETQYF
j_gene: TRBJ2-5
abundance: NA
v_gene: TRBV7-9

CDR3aa: CASGIRNSPLHF
j_gene: TRBJ1-6
abundance: once
v_gene: TRBV19

CDR3aa: CASSYSGGNTEAFF
j_gene: TRBJ1-1
abundance: NA
v_gene: TRBV6-5

CDR3aa: CATSDQYSGGALRGDEQFF
j_gene: TRBJ2-1
abundance: NA
v_gene: TRBV24-1

CDR3aa: CASSLTVTYEQYF
j_gene: TRBJ2-7
abundance: NA
v_gene: TRBV2

CDR3aa: CASSVEGTGGGNEQFF
j_gene: TRBJ2-1
abundance: NA
v_gene: TRBV9